The 3 T cell receptor beta chains given below trace back to one sample, sequenced in a study of T-cell memory formation after mild COVID-19. MiXCR, applied by TCRdb to the 5' RACE reads, yields one record per CDR3 protein. The profile shows about 390,000 distinct CDR3 sequences, about 17% of them singletons. The sample comprised PBMCs or a T cell subset sorted from them (not recorded which). These receptor sequences come from a man younger than 35 who had mild COVID-19 (a few samples of this study predate the infection). Cell type and time point are not known.

The table lists this clonotype with a few counts. The V gene is TRBV30, the J gene TRBJ2-3; TRBD2 aligns across 7 bases. The V gene end was trimmed by 0 bases and the J gene end by 6 bases; junction bases not matched to a gene: 0. The CDR3 is 12 amino acids. Germline loops: CDR1 GTSNPN, CDR2 SVGIG (reference sequence). CDR3 in amino acids: CAWSVGGDTQYF. CDR3 bases: TGTGCCTGGAGTGTGGGGGGGGATACGCAGTATTTT. Filled out from reference TRBV30 and TRBJ2-3, the complete variable domain reads SQTIHQWPATLVQPVGSPLSLECTVEGTSNPNLYWYRQAAGRGLQLLFYSVGIGQISSEVPQNLSASRPQDRQFILSSKKLLLSDSGFYLCAWSVGGDTQYFGPGTRLTVL.

The chain employs TRBV2 and TRBJ2-3; unclear D gene. CDR1 is SNHLY and CDR2 is FYNNEI in the germline V gene. The CDR3 loop spans 13 amino acids. V was cut by 7 bases and J by 5 bases, with 13 bases left in between. DNA of the CDR3: TGTGCCAGCAACGACGTAGCTGGAGATACGCAGTATTTT. It specifies CASNDVAGDTQYF.

This rearrangement joins TRBV2 to TRBJ1-6; a weak D match, TRBD1 (5 bases). The CDR3 covers 15 residues. The V gene lost 9 bases and the J gene lost 8 bases, with 20 bases spanning the gap. The germline CDR1 and CDR2 sequences are SNHLY and FYNNEI. CDR3 sequence (DNA): TGTGCCAGAGGGGCCGGCCCTACAGGAGATTCACCCCTCCACTTT. As protein: CARGAGPTGDSPLHF.